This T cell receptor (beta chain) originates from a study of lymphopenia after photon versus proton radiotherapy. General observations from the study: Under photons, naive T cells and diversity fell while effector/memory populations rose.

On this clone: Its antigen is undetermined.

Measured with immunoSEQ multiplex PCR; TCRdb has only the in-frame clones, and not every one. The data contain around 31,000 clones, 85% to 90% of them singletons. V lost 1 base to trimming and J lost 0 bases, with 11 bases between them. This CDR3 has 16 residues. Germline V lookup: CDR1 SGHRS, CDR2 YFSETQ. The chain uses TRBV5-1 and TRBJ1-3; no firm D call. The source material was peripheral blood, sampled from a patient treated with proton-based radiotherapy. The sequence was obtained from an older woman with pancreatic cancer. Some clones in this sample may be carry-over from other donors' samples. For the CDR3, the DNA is TGCGCCAGCAGCTTGAATCCGACCGACTCTGGAAACACCATATATTTT. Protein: CASSLNPTDSGNTIYF.